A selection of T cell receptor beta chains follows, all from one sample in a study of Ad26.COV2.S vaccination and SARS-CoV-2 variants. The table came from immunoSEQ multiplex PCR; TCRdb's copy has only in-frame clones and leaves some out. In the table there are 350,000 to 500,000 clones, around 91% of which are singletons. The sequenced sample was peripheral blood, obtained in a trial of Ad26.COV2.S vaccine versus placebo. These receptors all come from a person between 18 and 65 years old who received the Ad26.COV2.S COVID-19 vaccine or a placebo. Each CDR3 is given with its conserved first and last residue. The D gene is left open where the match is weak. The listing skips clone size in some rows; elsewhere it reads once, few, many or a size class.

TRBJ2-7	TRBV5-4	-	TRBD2	TGTGCCAGCAGCCTGGGGACTAGCGATTACAGCTCCTACGAGCAGTACTTC	CASSLGTSDYSSYEQYF
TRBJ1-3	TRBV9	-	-	TGTGCCAGCACCTTAGAGGGCTCTGGAAACACCATATATTTT	CASTLEGSGNTIYF
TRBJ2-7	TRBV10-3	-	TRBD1	TGTGCCATCAGTGAGACCTACAGGGGTCCCTACGAGCAGTACTTC	CAISETYRGPYEQYF
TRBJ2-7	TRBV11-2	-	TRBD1	TGTGCCAGCAGGGAAACAGGGGGCTACGAGCAGTACTTC	CASRETGGYEQYF
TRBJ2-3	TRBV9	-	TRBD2	TGTGCCAGCAGCGTAGCTCAGGGGACTAGCGGGAGTTGGGATACGCAGTATTTT	CASSVAQGTSGSWDTQYF
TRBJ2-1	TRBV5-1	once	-	TGCGCCAGCCTCGGCTCCTACAATGAGCAGTTCTTC	CASLGSYNEQFF
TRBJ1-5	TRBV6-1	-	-	TGTGCCAGCAGTGAATCGGGGAGGGGTCAGCCCCAGCATTTT	CASSESGRGQPQHF
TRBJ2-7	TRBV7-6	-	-	TGTGCCAGCAGCACCGGACAGCACTACGAGCAGTACTTC	CASSTGQHYEQYF
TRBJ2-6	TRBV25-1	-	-	TGTGCCAGTACCCTCTCTGGGGCCAACGTCCTGACTTTC	CASTLSGANVLTF
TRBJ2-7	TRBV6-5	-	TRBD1	TGTGCCAGCAGTCACCGGGACAGGGCCTACGAGCAGTACTTC	CASSHRDRAYEQYF
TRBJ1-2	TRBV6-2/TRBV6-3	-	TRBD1	TGTGCCAGCAGTCCAGCCGGGACAGGCCTTAACTATGGCTACACCTTC	CASSPAGTGLNYGYTF
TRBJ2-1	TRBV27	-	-	TGTGCCAGCAGTTTATATATGGGAGTGGAGCAGTTCTTC	CASSLYMGVEQFF
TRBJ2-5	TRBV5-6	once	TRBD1	TGTGCCAGCAGCTTTCTACCAACAGGGGCAGAGACCCAGTACTTC	CASSFLPTGAETQYF
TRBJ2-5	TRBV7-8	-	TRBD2	TGTGCCAGCAGCTTAGGACTAGCGGGAAAGGAGACCCAGTACTTC	CASSLGLAGKETQYF
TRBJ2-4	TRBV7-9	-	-	TGTGCCAGCAGCACCTCATCCAGCCCAGCCAAAAACATTCAGTACTTC	CASSTSSSPAKNIQYF
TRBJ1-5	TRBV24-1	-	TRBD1	TGTGCCACACAGGGGACGATCAATCAGCCCCAGCATTTT	CATQGTINQPQHF